The present entry profiles one TCR delta chain with its context. This clone was observed a few times. The antigen this receptor binds is unknown. Base qualities are not recorded, but no much larger clone differs from it by a single base. In the germline V gene, CDR1 corresponds to GEAIGNYY and CDR2 to EKD. The CDR3 starts with the cysteine, ends with the phenylalanine, and has 16 residues. Only the CDR3 region is kept as DNA, spanning 48 bases read in frame from base 1. After removal of 0 bases from V and 8 bases from J, the junction retains 5 bases not matched to a gene. This sample was included in a study of DNA immune sequencing with unique molecular identifiers (dated by TCRdb to 2019 to 2021). Describing the broader study: Immunomagnetic cell separation was used to enrich gammadelta T cells from buffy coats, and the genomic DNA of the enriched gammadelta T cells was then sequenced. gammadelta T cells were enriched from PBMC of 10 healthy individuals by fluorescence-activated cell sorting. For the enriched versus non-enriched comparison, 100 ng enriched gammadelta T-cell DNA and approximately 1 ug non-enriched PBMC DNA were sequenced. An ultrasensitive DNA-based TRD repertoire sequencing method using PCR-introduced unique molecular identifiers was developed and validated in the study. The method was checked using synthetic reference molecules and blood samples from healthy people. Healthy individuals were used as donors, and sorted peripheral blood gammadelta T cells were profiled from approximately 9 of these donors.

Library preparation was by multiplex PCR. A 32-plex assay with primers for all 8 TRDV and 4 TRDJ genes covering the CDR3 was used to amplify genomic DNA. A 12-nucleotide UMI was added during approximately 3 barcoding PCR cycles, followed by a second PCR with Illumina adapter primers. AMPure XP beads were used for library purification, and library quality was checked on a Fragment Analyzer with the HS NGS Fragment kit. Sequencing used an Illumina MiniSeq mid-output kit with roughly 19% PhiX and 150 cycles of paired-end reads. The authors processed their data as follows. MIGEC version 1.2.9 was used to process the reads, grouping reads by UMI and building error-corrected consensus sequences. For post-processing, modified scripts from VDJtools version 1.2.1 were used together with the tcR R package. In TCRdb, clones were called once more from the public reads by CATT, and rows of identical DNA were later combined. V and J calls and clone size were set by TCRdb, not the authors. Recorded for this sample are more than 2,000 delta-chain clones; about 19% of them occurred a single time. The ten largest make up approximately 31% of the sample.

Beyond this particular receptor, the publication reports: Novel TRD sequences not targeted by the primers cannot be detected with the primer-based approach. Variation in TRD repertoire diversity was observed between healthy donors, with several donors found to be highly oligoclonal, in that the top 5 clonotypes exceeded half of productive molecules. TRDV2 paired with TRDJ1 was the most common TRD rearrangement among clonotypes in healthy donors.

This TCR was recovered from a human donor in good health. Sequenced sample: gamma-delta T cells from PBMCs. Here the chain combines TRDV2 and TRDJ3; 8 of the junction bases match TRDD3. The DNA reads as follows: TGTGCCTGTGACACCTTGGGGGATCACAACACCCGACAGATGTTTTTC. Its amino acids are CACDTLGDHNTRQMFF.